This T cell receptor beta chain came from a study of Graves' ophthalmopathy and Graves' hyperthyroidism. Germline CDR1 MNHEY, CDR2 SMNVEV (reference sequence). CDR3 size: 15 residues. V lost 4 bases and J lost 5; bases outside the gene matches: 8. Patients were left out if they had other autoimmune diseases, uncontrolled infections, pregnancy or lactation. This clonotype has just a few counts. Its cognate antigen is unknown. Researchers took RNA transcripts and amplified TCR beta CDR3 regions from them. An initial RT-PCR round employing HTBI primers preceded a second-round multiplex PCR. Via MiXCR, TCRdb re-called the multiplex PCR reads, giving one row per CDR3 protein. The sample contains about 220,000 distinct CDR3 sequences, roughly 21% of which appear only once. Study results and limitations: Among expanded thyroid clonotypes above 0.001 frequency, most also occurred in blood. The model reached 70.59% sensitivity and around 74% specificity for predicting ophthalmopathy progression. Sensitivity reached approximately 89% and specificity 75% to 82% for a 13-signature model separating ophthalmopathy from stable hyperthyroidism.

The chain has TRBV27 and TRBJ2-7, with 10 bases identical to TRBD1. This receptor was obtained from a woman aged 45-59 years with Graves' ophthalmopathy. Material: peripheral blood. The CDR3 DNA sequence: TGTGCCAGCAGTTCTCCGGGACAGGGGAGCGACGAGCAGTACTTC. Amino acids: CASSSPGQGSDEQYF.